This T cell receptor beta chain was recovered during a study of T cell changes during pregnancy in multiple sclerosis. From germline, CDR1 is MNHEY and CDR2 SMNVEV (reference sequence). Trimming at V came to 4 bases and at J to 4 bases, leaving 5 bases not matched to a gene. The CDR3 sequence is 15 residues long. Only in-frame clones appear in the TCRdb table, and some are missing; sequencing was by immunoSEQ multiplex PCR. The sample lists around 99,000 clones, 80% to 95% occurring once. The TCR comes from a female donor in good health, enrolled as a control in a pregnancy study. The sample here was peripheral blood, taken in the third trimester of pregnancy. The V gene is TRBV27, the J gene TRBJ2-1, with 9 bases lining up with TRBD1. The CDR3 sequence is CASSSSGTGYNEQFF. CDR3 coding DNA: TGTGCCAGCAGTTCGTCCGGGACAGGGTACAATGAGCAGTTCTTC.